The rows below give T cell receptor beta chains drawn from one sample of a study of technical replicates of blood from a few donors. Generated by immunoSEQ multiplex PCR, the TCRdb table keeps only in-frame clones and is missing some. Of about 71,000 clones listed, roughly 90% are singletons. Sequencing was performed on PBMCs. The receptors originated from a human donor in good health. Some clones in this sample may be carry-over from other donors' samples. Both conserved end residues are part of each CDR3. The D gene is left open where the match is weak. Rows may omit the clone size; those that give it use once, few, many or a size class.

v_gene: TRBV19; abundance: NA; d_gene: TRBD2; j_gene: TRBJ2-1; CDR3nt: TGTGCCAGTAGTATGGTTAGCGGGGGGGCTGCCTACAATGAGCAGTTCTTC; CDR3aa: CASSMVSGGAAYNEQFF
v_gene: TRBV4-1; abundance: NA; d_gene: TRBD2; j_gene: TRBJ2-7; CDR3nt: TGCGCCAGCAGCCGACTAGCGGATTCCTACGAGCAGTACTTC; CDR3aa: CASSRLADSYEQYF
v_gene: TRBV6-6; abundance: once; d_gene: TRBD2; j_gene: TRBJ2-1; CDR3nt: TGTGCCAGCAGAGGTAGCGGGGGGGCCTACAATGAGCAGTTCTTC; CDR3aa: CASRGSGGAYNEQFF
v_gene: TRBV2; abundance: few; d_gene: NA; j_gene: TRBJ1-6; CDR3nt: TGTGCCAGCACGTCCGAAGTCAGTCACTCACCCCTCCACTTT; CDR3aa: CASTSEVSHSPLHF
v_gene: TRBV7-6; abundance: NA; d_gene: TRBD1; j_gene: TRBJ2-7; CDR3nt: TGTGCCAGCAGCTCACCGTCTGACAGGGGCTACGAGCAGTACTTC; CDR3aa: CASSSPSDRGYEQYF
v_gene: TRBV11-2; abundance: NA; d_gene: NA; j_gene: TRBJ2-7; CDR3nt: TGTGCCAGCAGCTCCGACCAGACAGCTAAGAGCTCCTACGAGCAGTACTTC; CDR3aa: CASSSDQTAKSSYEQYF
v_gene: TRBV5-6; abundance: NA; d_gene: TRBD1; j_gene: TRBJ1-3; CDR3nt: TGTGCCAGCAGCTACAGGGGATCTGGAAACACCATATATTTT; CDR3aa: CASSYRGSGNTIYF
v_gene: TRBV25-1; abundance: NA; d_gene: NA; j_gene: TRBJ1-2; CDR3nt: TGTGCCAGCAGTGACAGGCACTATGGCTACACCTTC; CDR3aa: CASSDRHYGYTF
v_gene: TRBV7-3; abundance: NA; d_gene: NA; j_gene: TRBJ1-2; CDR3nt: TGTGCCAGCAGCTTAGGAGGGCTAGATGGCTACACCTTC; CDR3aa: CASSLGGLDGYTF
v_gene: TRBV5-8; abundance: NA; d_gene: TRBD2; j_gene: TRBJ2-7; CDR3nt: TGTGCCAGCAGCACCTGGACTAGTTTCATCGGCGAGCAGTACTTC; CDR3aa: CASSTWTSFIGEQYF
v_gene: TRBV19; abundance: NA; d_gene: NA; j_gene: TRBJ2-3; CDR3nt: TGTGCCAGTAGTGACACCACAGATACGCAGTATTTT; CDR3aa: CASSDTTDTQYF
v_gene: TRBV19; abundance: NA; d_gene: NA; j_gene: TRBJ2-7; CDR3nt: TGTGCCAGTAGTATGTTCAGCGGCGGCTCCTACGAGCAGTACTTC; CDR3aa: CASSMFSGGSYEQYF
v_gene: TRBV5-1; abundance: once; d_gene: TRBD2; j_gene: TRBJ2-2; CDR3nt: TGCGCCAGCAGCTTCCTAGCGGACGGGGGGGAGCTGTTTTTT; CDR3aa: CASSFLADGGELFF
v_gene: TRBV7-9; abundance: NA; d_gene: TRBD1; j_gene: TRBJ1-2; CDR3nt: TGTGCCAGCAGCTTAGGGACAGGCAGGGGCTACACCTTC; CDR3aa: CASSLGTGRGYTF
v_gene: TRBV11-2; abundance: NA; d_gene: TRBD2; j_gene: TRBJ2-1; CDR3nt: TGTGCCAGCAGCTCGGAGACTAGCGGGAGGAATGAGCAGTTCTTC; CDR3aa: CASSSETSGRNEQFF
v_gene: TRBV2; abundance: NA; d_gene: NA; j_gene: TRBJ2-7; CDR3nt: TGTGCCGGTGAACGGGACACCAAGTACTTC; CDR3aa: CAGERDTKYF
v_gene: TRBV14; abundance: NA; d_gene: NA; j_gene: TRBJ1-4; CDR3nt: TGTGCCAGCAGCCAAGTTCCGTTTTCGAAACTGTTTTTT; CDR3aa: CASSQVPFSKLFF
v_gene: TRBV5-1; abundance: NA; d_gene: NA; j_gene: TRBJ1-1; CDR3nt: TGCGCCAGCAGCTCGCGGGGGAACTCGAACACTGAAGCTTTCTTT; CDR3aa: CASSSRGNSNTEAFF
v_gene: TRBV6-1; abundance: NA; d_gene: NA; j_gene: TRBJ1-5; CDR3nt: TGTGCCAGCAGTGAACTGTATTCGGATCAGCCCCAGCATTTT; CDR3aa: CASSELYSDQPQHF
v_gene: TRBV11-2; abundance: once; d_gene: NA; j_gene: TRBJ1-1; CDR3nt: TGTGCCAGCAGCCCCTATCCCAGGGAAAGTGGTGAAGCTTTCTTT; CDR3aa: CASSPYPRESGEAFF
v_gene: TRBV7-9; abundance: NA; d_gene: NA; j_gene: TRBJ2-3; CDR3nt: TGTGCCAGCAGACTTGTAGGGGGGGGGACAGATACGCAGTATTTT; CDR3aa: CASRLVGGGTDTQYF
v_gene: TRBV18; abundance: NA; d_gene: TRBD1; j_gene: TRBJ2-7; CDR3nt: TGTGCCAGCTCGCCAGGACAGGTTTCCTACGAGCAGTACTTC; CDR3aa: CASSPGQVSYEQYF
v_gene: TRBV14; abundance: NA; d_gene: TRBD2; j_gene: TRBJ2-3; CDR3nt: TGTGCCAGCAGCCGGAGGACTAGCGGGATGGGCACAGATACGCAGTATTTT; CDR3aa: CASSRRTSGMGTDTQYF
v_gene: TRBV2; abundance: few; d_gene: NA; j_gene: TRBJ2-3; CDR3nt: TGTGCCAGCAGTGAGGGCACGTTGCCGGGCACAGATACGCAGTATTTT; CDR3aa: CASSEGTLPGTDTQYF
v_gene: TRBV27; abundance: NA; d_gene: NA; j_gene: TRBJ2-5; CDR3nt: TGTGCCAGCAGTTTATCGGGGGCTTGGGAGGAGACCCAGTACTTC; CDR3aa: CASSLSGAWEETQYF
v_gene: TRBV30; abundance: NA; d_gene: TRBD2; j_gene: TRBJ2-1; CDR3nt: TGTGCCTGGAGTGAGTATGCGGGAGGGCATAATGAGCAGTTCTTC; CDR3aa: CAWSEYAGGHNEQFF
v_gene: TRBV21-1; abundance: NA; d_gene: NA; j_gene: TRBJ1-1; CDR3nt: TGTGCCAGCAGCTCATGGACGGGGACAGGGAACACTGAAGCTTTCTTT; CDR3aa: CASSSWTGTGNTEAFF
v_gene: TRBV19; abundance: NA; d_gene: TRBD1; j_gene: TRBJ2-5; CDR3nt: TGTGCCAGTAGAGACCCGGGACAGGGCATGGAGACCCAGTACTTC; CDR3aa: CASRDPGQGMETQYF
v_gene: TRBV18; abundance: NA; d_gene: NA; j_gene: TRBJ1-2; CDR3nt: TGTGCCAGCTCCCAGGACAGTAGCTATGGCTACACCTTC; CDR3aa: CASSQDSSYGYTF
v_gene: TRBV25-1; abundance: NA; d_gene: TRBD2; j_gene: TRBJ2-3; CDR3nt: TGTGCCAGCAGTGAGGCGGGAGGCTGGGATACGCAGTATTTT; CDR3aa: CASSEAGGWDTQYF
v_gene: TRBV7-3; abundance: NA; d_gene: TRBD2; j_gene: TRBJ2-3; CDR3nt: TGTGCCAGCAGCTTAACTAGCGGGAGTACAGATACGCAGTATTTT; CDR3aa: CASSLTSGSTDTQYF
v_gene: TRBV7-6; abundance: NA; d_gene: TRBD1; j_gene: TRBJ1-6; CDR3nt: TGTGCCAGCAGCCTTACCTCGGGACAGTATAATTCACCCCTCCACTTT; CDR3aa: CASSLTSGQYNSPLHF
v_gene: TRBV5-1; abundance: NA; d_gene: TRBD1; j_gene: TRBJ2-1; CDR3nt: TGCGCCAGCAGCAGCTCAGGGGGTTACAATGAGCAGTTCTTC; CDR3aa: CASSSSGGYNEQFF
v_gene: TRBV19; abundance: NA; d_gene: NA; j_gene: TRBJ1-4; CDR3nt: TGTGCCAGTAACAAACCACAGAATCGGAATGAAAAACTGTTTTTT; CDR3aa: CASNKPQNRNEKLFF
v_gene: TRBV29-1; abundance: once; d_gene: TRBD2; j_gene: TRBJ2-1; CDR3nt: TGCAGCGTTGACAGCGGGAGGGCCTCCTCCTACAATGAGCAGTTCTTC; CDR3aa: CSVDSGRASSYNEQFF